This T cell receptor beta chain derives from a study of T-cell memory formation after mild COVID-19 (dated by TCRdb to the early 2020s). Regarding the complete study: Most TCR sequence clusters were specific to one of the two donors. In two donors, T-cell clones that expanded and contracted after mild COVID-19 were followed by sequencing TCRalpha and TCRbeta repertoires longitudinally. The cohort was made up of two young adult volunteers, one female and one male, who were previously healthy.

For CDR1 and CDR2, the germline V gene lists SGHDT and YYEEEE. The germline V and J ends show losses of 4 bases and 10 bases respectively, and no gene match explains 11 bases of the junction. The CDR3 numbers 14 residues from cysteine through phenylalanine. The CDR3 DNA has 42 bases and is translated from base 1. General conclusions and limits of the study: Balanced CD4/CD8 phenotypes were observed for clones contracting from day 15 to 85, whereas a bias towards CD4+ was observed for a second wave of clones expanding from day 15 to 37. Only two mild cases were covered in the study, and larger cohorts including severe cases with pre-infection samples were considered necessary. Some responding clones were detected in pre-infection memory, which suggested that pre-existing cross-reactive memory T cells had joined the SARS-CoV-2 response. Contracting CD4+ clones were located mainly in the CM and EM memory subsets, whereas CD8+ clones were found to be enriched in EMRA. SARS-CoV-2 specificity was not confirmed for the second-wave clones peaking on day 37.

Ten or more counts support this clonotype. Its target antigen remains unknown. Base qualities are not recorded, but no much larger clone differs from it by a single base. Ficoll-Paque density gradient centrifugation was used to isolate PBMCs. Sequencer: Illumina NovaSeq 6000. TCRalpha and TCRbeta cDNA libraries were built by 5'RACE with constant-segment primers, adding sample barcodes and unique molecular identifiers. RNA was extracted from every sample with Trizol reagent. Libraries were amplified in two PCR steps, with a second sample barcode and Illumina TruSeq adapters added in the second step. Sequencing of the libraries was done on an Illumina NovaSeq, producing 2 x 150 bp paired-end reads. Concerning the study's data processing: With migec v1.2.7, reads were demultiplexed and then collapsed into UMI-guided consensus sequences. With mixcr v2.1.11, UMI consensuses were aligned to TRA and TRB V and J templates and assembled into clonotypes. Expanded or contracted clonotypes were those called significant by both edgeR and NoisET, with noise models trained on biological replicates. edgeR calls used a false discovery rate-adjusted p below 0.01 and a log2 fold-change threshold of 1. As an exploratory analysis of dynamics, max-normalized trajectories of the 1000 most abundant clonotypes were examined by PCA with hierarchical clustering. The CD4 or CD8 phenotype of responding clones was assigned using the separately sequenced CD4+ and CD8+ repertoires. TCRdb trimmed public reads at Q25 via fastp, called clones via MiXCR and kept in-frame beta chains. CDR3 protein sequences are deduplicated, and each keeps its most common genes and DNA. TCRdb assigned the V and J calls; the authors' analysis was not used. Recorded for this sample are approximately 150,000 distinct CDR3 sequences; roughly 6.2% of them occurred a single time. The ten largest make up about 1.9% of the sample.

The receptor chain draws on TRBV5-6 and TRBJ2-1, with TRBD2 identical over 7 junction bases. The TCR comes from an adult woman who had mild COVID-19 (a few samples of this study predate the infection). The sample titles of this study are shuffled in the database, so cell type and time point are left out; the donor was told from shared clones. The sequencing input was PBMCs or a T cell subset sorted from them (not recorded which). The nucleotide sequence is given as TGTGCCAGCAGCCAACTGGGAGGGGAGGTAGAGCAGTTCTTC. Translated, it reads CASSQLGGEVEQFF.